The 17 T cell receptor beta chains below all came from one sample that was sequenced in a study of blood T cell repertoires in COVID-19. Clones were read by immunoSEQ multiplex PCR, and TCRdb kept only the in-frame ones, dropping some. The sample lists about 300,000 clones, 70% to 90% occurring once. Sequences were obtained from PBMCs or T cells enriched from blood (not recorded which). These TCRs come from a man aged 25-45 years who had recovered from COVID-19.

Regarding this clone: Within the sample, other DNA sequences also encode this same CDR3. V and J are TRBV5-1 and TRBJ2-2, with 7 nucleotides matching TRBD1. This CDR3 comprises 13 residues. J gave up 5 bases and V 2 bases, and 0 bases lay outside the gene matches. CDR1 and CDR2 from the germline V gene are SGHRS and YFSETQ. CDR3 loop: CASSLQGTGELFF. The CDR3 DNA is TGCGCCAGCAGCTTACAGGGGACCGGGGAGCTGTTTTTT.

The CDR3 loop reads CASSQDRGSRNQPQHF. In nucleotides, the CDR3 is TGTGCCAGCAGCCAAGATAGGGGATCACGCAATCAGCCCCAGCATTTT. The genes are TRBV4-2 and TRBJ1-5, with a weak D call TRBD1 (5 bases). CDR1 and CDR2 from the germline V gene are LGHNA and YNFKEQ. This CDR3 has 16 amino acids. The germline V and J ends were trimmed by 0 bases and 2 bases, with 11 bases remaining between them.

The V call is TRBV5-6, the J call TRBJ2-1; 7 bases align to TRBD2. Germline V gene sequence: CDR1 SGHDT, CDR2 YYEEEE. The V and J ends lost 4 bases and 4 bases, in that order; junction bases with no gene match: 8. The CDR3 is made up of 15 amino acids. CDR3 in DNA: TGTGCCAGCAGCCTCAGCCTCGGGGGGTACAATGAGCAGTTCTTC. Protein product: CASSLSLGGYNEQFF.

This clone was counted only a few times. CDR3 nucleotide sequence: TGTGCCAGCAGTCCAGTACGGGCCTCAGGGGGTGGCTACACCTTC. Translated, it gives CASSPVRASGGGYTF. The rearrangement uses TRBV2 and TRBJ1-2; TRBD1 matches 7 bases. The CDR3 sequence is 15 residues long. Germline-derived CDR1 and CDR2 are SNHLY and FYNNEI. V gave up 5 bases and J gave up 7 bases; unmatched junction bases: 13.

This chain joins TRBV5-5 and TRBJ1-1; TRBD1 might be the D (6 bases). This CDR3 region has 17 residues. Trimming left V 4 bases short and J 0 bases short, with 19 bases between. CDR1 is SGHKS and CDR2 is YYEKEE in the germline V gene (reference sequence). CDR3 region: CASSPGQGKSVNTEAFF. CDR3 sequence (DNA): TGTGCCAGCAGCCCTGGCCAGGGGAAGAGCGTGAACACTGAAGCTTTCTTT.

The rearrangement links TRBV3-1 (or the pseudogene TRBV3-2) to TRBJ2-5; TRBD2 agrees at 7 bases. Germline lookup yields CDR1 LGHDT and CDR2 YNNKEL (reference sequence). This CDR3 is 15 amino acids long. Losses at the gene ends were 1 base for V and 5 bases for J; bases not matched to a gene: 7. As DNA, the CDR3 is TGTGCCAGCAGCCAAGCAGCGGGGCTAGGGGAGACCCAGTACTTC. The encoded protein is CASSQAAGLGETQYF.

The chain links TRBV5-4 to TRBJ1-1; D is unresolved. CDR3 length equals 13 residues. V gave up 0 bases and J gave up 7 bases, with 10 bases separating them. The germline V gene encodes CDR1 SGHNT and CDR2 YYREEE (reference sequence). The chain's CDR3 is CASSLAGSDEAFF. As DNA, the CDR3 is TGTGCCAGCAGCTTGGCGGGGTCCGATGAAGCTTTCTTT.

This rearrangement joins TRBV2 to TRBJ1-6, with TRBD1 matching over 9 bases. Per germline, CDR1 SNHLY and CDR2 FYNNEI. The CDR3 consists of 14 residues. With 5 bases clipped from V and 9 bases from J, the junction kept 5 bases outside the gene matches. CDR3 residues: CASSSGTGRSPLHF. The CDR3 coding sequence is TGTGCCAGCAGTTCCGGGACAGGGCGTTCACCCCTCCACTTT.

This chain links TRBV7-9 with TRBJ2-7; 7 positions agree with TRBD1. Germline V gene lookup returns CDR1 SEHNR and CDR2 FQNEAQ (reference sequence). V shed 4 bases, J shed 3 bases, and the junction held 21 bases outside the gene matches. The CDR3 has 19 residues. The CDR3 nucleotides read TGTGCCAGCAGCTCCCCTATTACCCTTACAGGGGTGGGGAGCTACGAGCAGTACTTC. It codes for CASSSPITLTGVGSYEQYF. The full variable domain, with the rest looked up from reference TRBV7-9 and TRBJ2-7, is DTGVSQNPRHKITKRGQNVTFRCDPISEHNRLYWYRQTLGQGPEFLTYFQNEAQLEKSRLLSDRFSAERPKGSFSTLEIQRTEQGDSAMYLCASSSPITLTGVGSYEQYFGPGTRLTVT.

A remark on this clone: At one end the junction does not follow the germline gene, possibly because of a read error. V is TRBV20-1 and J is TRBJ1-1, with TRBD1 identical over 7 bases. This CDR3 is built from 10 residues. Looked up from germline, CDR1 is DFQATT and CDR2 is SNEGSKA (reference sequence). In nucleotides, the CDR3 is TGCAGTGCTCGACAGGGAGGAGTCGCCTTT. This sequence encodes CSARQGGVAF.

The chain uses TRBV3-1 (or the pseudogene TRBV3-2) and TRBJ2-5; 8 bases align to TRBD2. The CDR3 is made up of 14 amino acids. V lost 1 base, J lost 2 bases, and 0 bases stayed unmatched. Germline-derived CDR1 and CDR2 are LGHDT and YNNKEL (reference sequence). CDR3 bases: TGTGCCAGCAGCCAAGCGGGGGGGCAAGAGACCCAGTACTTC. Translated: CASSQAGGQETQYF.

This chain connects TRBV11-3 to TRBJ1-1; the match to TRBD1 covers 9 bases. Germline V CDR1 and CDR2: SGHNT, YENEEA. The trim removed 4 bases at V and 5 bases at J, leaving 5 bases unmatched. This CDR3 comprises 14 residues. The CDR3 loop reads CASSSGTGRTEAFF. CDR3 nucleotides: TGTGCCAGCAGCTCCGGGACAGGGAGGACTGAAGCTTTCTTT.

The chain links TRBV20-1 to TRBJ2-7, with D possibly being TRBD2 (5 bases). The CDR3 extends over 11 amino acids. The V gene's germline CDR1 is DFQATT and CDR2 SNEGSKA (reference sequence). V lost 5 bases, J lost 7 bases, and 12 bases lay in between. CDR3 DNA: TGCAGTGCTGTAGGCGGCGGGGAGCAGTACTTC. Translated: CSAVGGGEQYF.

With respect to this clone: The sample carries other DNA sequences with the same CDR3. The chain has TRBV5-4 and TRBJ2-3; no reliable D call. Germline lookup yields CDR1 SGHNT and CDR2 YYREEE (reference sequence). V lost 4 bases and J lost 0, with 3 bases in between. The CDR3 runs 12 residues. The CDR3 sequence is CASSPSTDTQYF. CDR3 DNA: TGTGCCAGCAGCCCTAGCACAGATACGCAGTATTTT.

The chain links TRBV2 to TRBJ1-1; D may be TRBD1 (6 bases). CDR1 is SNHLY and CDR2 is FYNNEI in the germline V gene. V lost 6 bases, J lost 4 bases, and 9 bases lay in between. The length of the CDR3 is 12 residues. CDR3 nucleotides: TGTGCCAGCAGACAGGGTAGCACTGAAGCTTTCTTT. Translating it yields CASRQGSTEAFF.

The chain combines TRBV11-1 with TRBJ1-2, with D unresolved. V was shortened by 5 bases and J by 4 bases, with 8 bases between the two germline ends. CDR3 size: 12 residues. Germline assignment: CDR1 SGHAT and CDR2 FQDESV (reference sequence). This CDR3 is CASSRDGYGYTF. The DNA for the CDR3 is TGTGCCAGCAGCCGGGATGGCTATGGCTACACCTTC. Full variable domain (outside the CDR3, taken from reference TRBV11-1 and TRBJ1-2): EAEVAQSPRYKITEKSQAVAFWCDPISGHATLYWYRQILGQGPELLVQFQDESVVDDSQLPKDRFSAERLKGVDSTLKIQPAELGDSAMYLCASSRDGYGYTFGSGTRLTVV.

The genes are TRBV29-1 and TRBJ1-3; no clear D gene. CDR1 and CDR2 from the germline V gene are SQVTM and ANQGSEA. V lost 5 bases and J 0 bases, leaving 5 bases between the germline ends. The CDR3 spans 12 residues. The CDR3 region has the DNA TGCAGCGTTATCATCTCTGGAAACACCATATATTTT. It is translated as CSVIISGNTIYF.